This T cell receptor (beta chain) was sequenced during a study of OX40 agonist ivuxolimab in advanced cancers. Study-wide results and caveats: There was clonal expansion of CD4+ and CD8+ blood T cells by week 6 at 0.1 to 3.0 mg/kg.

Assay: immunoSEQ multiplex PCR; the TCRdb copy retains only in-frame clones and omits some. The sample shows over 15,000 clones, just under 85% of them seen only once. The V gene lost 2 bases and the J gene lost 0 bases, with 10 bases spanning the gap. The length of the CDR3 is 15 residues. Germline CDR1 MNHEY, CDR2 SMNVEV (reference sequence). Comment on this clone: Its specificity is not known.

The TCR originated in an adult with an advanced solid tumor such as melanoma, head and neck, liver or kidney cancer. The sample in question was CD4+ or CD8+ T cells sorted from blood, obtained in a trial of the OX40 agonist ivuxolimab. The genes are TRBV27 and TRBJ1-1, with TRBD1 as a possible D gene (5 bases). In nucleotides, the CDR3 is TGTGCCAGCAGTTTAGTGGGGACGCTGAACACTGAAGCTTTCTTT. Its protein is CASSLVGTLNTEAFF.